The 20 T cell receptor beta chains reported below all come from one sample, sequenced in a study of cytomegalovirus exposure and HLA in healthy donors. Sequenced by immunoSEQ multiplex PCR; TCRdb stores in-frame clones only, minus some. The sample contains approximately 120,000 clones, about 93% of which appear only once. Sequencing was carried out using PBMCs. All receptors derive from a woman between 18 and 29 years old in good health and CMV-seronegative.

The rearrangement joins TRBV7-2 to TRBJ2-7, with TRBD1 identical over 8 bases. Trimming at V came to 3 bases and at J to 6 bases, leaving 1 base not matched to a gene. The length of the CDR3 is 12 residues. Germline V gene sequence: CDR1 SGHTA, CDR2 FQGNSA. The CDR3 DNA follows: TGTGCCAGCAGCTTTGGACAGGGCGAGCAGTACTTC. It is translated as CASSFGQGEQYF.

The V call is TRBV30, the J call TRBJ2-1; 13 nucleotides agree with TRBD2. V shed 4 bases, J shed 8 bases, and the junction held 20 bases outside the gene matches. CDR1 and CDR2 (germline): GTSNPN, SVGIG (reference sequence). The CDR3 runs 19 residues. CDR3 DNA: TGTGCCTGGATGGGCCCGGGGATGGGACTAGCGGGAAAGGTCGATGAGCAGTTCTTC. Protein: CAWMGPGMGLAGKVDEQFF.

The chain uses TRBV9 and TRBJ2-1, with a weak D call TRBD2 (6 bases). Germline V gene data show CDR1 as SGDLS and CDR2 as YYNGEE. The length of the CDR3 is 13 residues. Trimming shortened V by 2 bases and J by 8 bases, and 11 bases separated the two germline ends. The CDR3 sequence: CASSVGSLDEQFF. DNA for the CDR3: TGTGCCAGCAGCGTCGGGAGTCTCGATGAGCAGTTCTTC.

V and J are TRBV29-1 and TRBJ2-2; D is ambiguous. This CDR3 region has 13 residues. The V gene's germline CDR1 is SQVTM and CDR2 ANQGSEA. Trimming shortened V by 3 bases and J by 5 bases, and 10 bases separated the two germline ends. The chain's CDR3 is CSVEYYATGELFF. CDR3 DNA: TGCAGCGTTGAGTACTACGCAACCGGGGAGCTGTTTTTT.

This chain connects TRBV11-2 to TRBJ2-1; TRBD2 might be the D (6 bases). CDR1 and CDR2 from the germline V gene are SGHAT and FQNNGV. The CDR3 spans 13 residues. Trimming stripped 2 bases from V and 8 bases from J, with 10 bases between. The DNA of the CDR3 is TGTGCCAGCAGCTTAACCGGGGGTTATGAGCAGTTCTTC. Amino acids: CASSLTGGYEQFF. The full variable domain, completed using reference TRBV11-2 and TRBJ2-1, is EAGVAQSPRYKIIEKRQSVAFWCNPISGHATLYWYQQILGQGPKLLIQFQNNGVVDDSQLPKDRFSAERLKGVDSTLKIQPAKLEDSAVYLCASSLTGGYEQFFGPGTRLTVL.

The rearrangement uses TRBV5-4 and TRBJ2-5; TRBD2 matches 12 bases. J was trimmed by 4 bases and V by 4 bases; bases with no gene match: 5. Germline CDR1 is SGHNT and CDR2 is YYREEE (reference sequence). This CDR3 region has 15 residues. The CDR3, as DNA: TGTGCCAGCAGCATACGACTAGCGGGAGCAGAGACCCAGTACTTC. Amino acid sequence: CASSIRLAGAETQYF.

The chain joins TRBV6-6 to TRBJ1-2, with TRBD1 matching over 10 bases. Germline-derived CDR1 and CDR2 are MNHNY and SVGAGI (reference sequence). The V gene end was trimmed by 7 bases and the J gene end by 2 bases; junction bases not matched to a gene: 10. The CDR3 has 16 amino acids. CDR3 nucleotide sequence: TGTGCCAGCACCCAGGGACAGGGGCCTCCAAACTATGGCTACACCTTC. Protein sequence: CASTQGQGPPNYGYTF.

This sequence joins TRBV11-2 and TRBJ1-4; D uncertain. The CDR3 is 14 residues long. CDR1 is SGHAT and CDR2 is FQNNGV in the germline V gene. The germline V and J ends were trimmed by 4 bases and 5 bases, with 11 bases remaining between them. The CDR3 nucleotides are TGTGCCAGCAGCTCACTCATCAGGAATGAAAAACTGTTTTTT. Its translation: CASSSLIRNEKLFF.

The chain recombines TRBV28 with TRBJ2-7, with D possibly matching TRBD1 (6 bases). The V end was cut by 10 bases, the J end by 2 bases, with 9 bases between. The CDR3 spans 11 residues. The germline V gene encodes CDR1 MDHEN and CDR2 SYDVKM. The CDR3 spells CATQGTYEQYF. The CDR3, as DNA: TGTGCCACACAGGGAACCTACGAGCAGTACTTC.

This chain links TRBV5-1 with TRBJ2-6; 7 bases align to TRBD1. The CDR3 has 16 amino acids. Germline V gene data show CDR1 as SGHRS and CDR2 as YFSETQ. The trim removed 4 bases at V and 4 bases at J, leaving 8 bases unmatched. Here the CDR3 reads CASSPNTGVGANVLTF. DNA of the CDR3: TGCGCCAGCAGCCCGAATACAGGGGTAGGGGCCAACGTCCTGACTTTC.

The CDR3 nucleotides read TGCGCCAGCAGCTTGTCTGGGACAGCCACCTACGAGCAGTACTTC. Its translation is CASSLSGTATYEQYF. The chain carries TRBV5-1 and TRBJ2-7; 7 bases are a match to TRBD1. V was pared by 1 base and J by 2 bases, with 6 bases of the junction left unmatched. Germline values: CDR1 SGHRS, CDR2 YFSETQ. The CDR3 length is 15 residues. Full variable domain (missing parts from reference TRBV5-1 and TRBJ2-7): KAGVTQTPRYLIKTRGQQVTLSCSPISGHRSVSWYQQTPGQGLQFLFEYFSETQRNKGNFPGRFSGRQFSNSRSEMNVSTLELGDSALYLCASSLSGTATYEQYFGPGTRLTVT.

The rearrangement uses TRBV7-2 and TRBJ1-6; D is unresolved. The CDR3 loop spans 15 amino acids. The V gene lost 3 bases and the J gene lost 7 bases, with 13 bases spanning the gap. The germline V gene encodes CDR1 SGHTA and CDR2 FQGNSA. This CDR3 is CASSLNLAVNSPLHF. The CDR3 coding sequence is TGTGCCAGCAGCTTGAATCTTGCGGTGAATTCACCCCTCCACTTT.

The chain has TRBV9 and TRBJ1-1; TRBD1 agrees at 8 bases. The CDR3 loop spans 16 amino acids. Germline V CDR1 and CDR2: SGDLS, YYNGEE. Trimming took 2 bases from V and 0 from J; bases not matched to a gene: 6. The CDR3 protein is CASSVSQGAVNTEAFF. CDR3 DNA: TGTGCCAGCAGCGTGAGCCAGGGGGCCGTGAACACTGAAGCTTTCTTT.

The rearrangement joins TRBV6-5 to TRBJ1-4, with D maybe TRBD1 (5 bases). The CDR3 loop spans 14 amino acids. V was shortened by 6 bases and J by 6 bases, with 14 bases between the two germline ends. Per the germline V gene, CDR1 is MNHEY and CDR2 is SVGAGI. The CDR3 region has the DNA TGTGCCAGCAGCCGGGGGTATCCCCATGAAAAACTGTTTTTT. Protein: CASSRGYPHEKLFF.

The sample holds one count of this clone. CDR3 residues: CASSQAGQPQHF. CDR3 nucleotide sequence: TGTGCCAGCAGCCAAGCGGGTCAGCCCCAGCATTTT. The chain employs TRBV4-2 and TRBJ1-5, with D unresolved. There are 12 residues in the CDR3. The V end was cut by 1 base, the J end by 6 bases, with 4 bases between. CDR1 is LGHNA and CDR2 is YNFKEQ in the germline V gene.

The V gene is TRBV7-2, the J gene TRBJ2-3; 7 bases line up with TRBD1. The CDR3 contains 18 residues. Germline V CDR1 and CDR2: SGHTA, FQGNSA. With V trimmed by 2 bases and J by 3 bases, 14 bases remained unmatched. The CDR3 region is CASSLTPAWDRSTDTQYF. Written as DNA, the CDR3 is TGTGCCAGCAGCTTAACCCCTGCCTGGGACAGATCAACAGATACGCAGTATTTT. Complete variable domain (other parts from reference TRBV7-2 and TRBJ2-3): GAGVSQSPSNKVTEKGKDVELRCDPISGHTALYWYRQSLGQGLEFLIYFQGNSAPDKSGLPSDRFSAERTGGSVSTLTIQRTQQEDSAVYLCASSLTPAWDRSTDTQYFGPGTRLTVL.

This clone occurred a few times. The chain is built from TRBV2 and TRBJ2-1; D possibly corresponds to TRBD2 (6 bases). Trimming removed 6 bases from V and 9 bases from J, with 15 bases in between. Germline CDR1 reads SNHLY; CDR2 reads FYNNEI. This CDR3 contains 13 residues. CDR3 sequence: CASRSSGLAEQFF. In nucleotides, the CDR3 is TGTGCCAGCAGGAGTAGCGGCCTCGCTGAGCAGTTCTTC. The full variable domain, rest sourced from reference TRBV2 and TRBJ2-1, is EPEVTQTPSHQVTQMGQEVILRCVPISNHLYFYWYRQILGQKVEFLVSFYNNEISEKSEIFDDQFSVERPDGSNFTLKIRSTKLEDSAMYFCASRSSGLAEQFFGPGTRLTVL.

The chain combines TRBV7-9 with TRBJ1-2; D gene ambiguous. The germline V gene has CDR1 SEHNR and CDR2 FQNEAQ (reference sequence). Trimming shortened V by 5 bases and J by 2 bases, and 12 bases separated the two germline ends. This CDR3 region has 14 residues. DNA for the CDR3: TGTGCCAGCAGCCCTATGGTATCCAACTATGGCTACACCTTC. Translation gives CASSPMVSNYGYTF.

The V gene is TRBV5-1, the J gene TRBJ1-2; a possible D gene is TRBD1 (6 bases). Germline CDR1 is SGHRS and CDR2 is YFSETQ. This CDR3 region has 12 residues. Deletions cut 7 bases from V and 7 bases from J, with 14 bases between. The CDR3 DNA reads TGCGCCAGCTTCGAGCAGGGGCTTGGCTACACCTTC. Translating gives CASFEQGLGYTF.

V is TRBV21-1 and J is TRBJ1-5. TRBV21-1 is given as a pseudogene. The CDR3 covers 14 residues. The CDR3 region is CASSGGPWNQPQHF. DNA of the CDR3: TGTGCCAGCAGCGGCGGGCCTTGGAACCAGCCCCAGCATTTT.